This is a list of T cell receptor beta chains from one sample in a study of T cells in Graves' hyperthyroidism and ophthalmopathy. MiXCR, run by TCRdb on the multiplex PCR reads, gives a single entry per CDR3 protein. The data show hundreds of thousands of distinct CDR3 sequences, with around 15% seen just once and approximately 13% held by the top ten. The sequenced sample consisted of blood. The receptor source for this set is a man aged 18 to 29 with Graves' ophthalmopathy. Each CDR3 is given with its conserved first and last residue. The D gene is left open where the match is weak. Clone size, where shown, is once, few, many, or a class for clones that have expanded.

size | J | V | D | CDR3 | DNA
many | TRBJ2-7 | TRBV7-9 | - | CASSPISPGRMYEQYF | TGTGCCAGCAGCCCCATTAGCCCGGGAAGGATGTACGAGCAGTACTTC
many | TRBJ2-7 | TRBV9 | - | CASSVGGFPPYEQYF | TGTGCCAGCAGCGTAGGGGGCTTCCCACCCTACGAGCAGTACTTC
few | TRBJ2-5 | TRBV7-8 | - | CASRNLIQETQYF | TGTGCCAGCAGGAATCTTATCCAAGAGACCCAGTACTTC
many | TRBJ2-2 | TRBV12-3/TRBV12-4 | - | CASGFLSGELFF | TGTGCCAGCGGATTTTTGTCCGGGGAGCTGTTTTTT
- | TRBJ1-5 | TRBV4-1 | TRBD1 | CASSPADRENSPQHF | TGCGCCAGCAGCCCAGCTGACAGGGAGAATTCCCCCCAGCATTTT
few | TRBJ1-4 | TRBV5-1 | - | CASSLGDIATNEKLFF | TGCGCCAGCAGCTTGGGGGACATCGCAACTAATGAAAAACTGTTTTTT
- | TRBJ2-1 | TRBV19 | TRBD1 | CASTPDRGRGSSYNEQFF | TGTGCCAGTACCCCGGACAGGGGACGGGGTAGCTCCTACAATGAGCAGTTCTTC
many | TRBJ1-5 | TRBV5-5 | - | CASSLTAHSNQPQHF | TGTGCCAGCAGCTTGACTGCACATAGCAATCAGCCCCAGCATTTT
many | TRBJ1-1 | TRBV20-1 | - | CSARGTGEGTEAFF | TGCAGTGCTAGAGGCACGGGGGAGGGCACTGAAGCTTTCTTT
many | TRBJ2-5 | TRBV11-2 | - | CASSLDQETQYF | TGTGCCAGCAGCTTAGATCAAGAGACCCAGTACTTC
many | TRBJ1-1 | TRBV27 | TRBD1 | CASRPIGTGHTEAFF | TGTGCCAGCAGGCCTATAGGGACAGGTCACACTGAAGCTTTCTTT
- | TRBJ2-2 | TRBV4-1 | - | CASSQGGLNTGELFF | TGCGCCAGCAGCCAAGGAGGGCTCAACACCGGGGAGCTGTTTTTT
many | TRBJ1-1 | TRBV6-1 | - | CASSSPMSGATEAFF | TGTGCCAGCAGTTCGCCAATGTCGGGGGCTACTGAAGCTTTCTTT
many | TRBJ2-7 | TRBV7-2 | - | CASSLSGSFEQYF | TGTGCCAGCAGCTTATCGGGGAGTTTTGAGCAGTACTTC
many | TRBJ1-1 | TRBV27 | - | CASRKDSLGTEAFF | TGTGCCAGCAGGAAGGACTCCTTAGGCACTGAAGCTTTCTTT
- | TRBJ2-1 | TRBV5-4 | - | CASSLGVMRDEQFF | TGTGCCAGCAGCTTAGGGGTTATGAGGGATGAGCAGTTCTTC
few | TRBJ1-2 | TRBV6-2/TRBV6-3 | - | CASKAPDRANYGYTF | TGTGCCAGCAAAGCACCTGACAGAGCTAACTATGGCTACACCTTC
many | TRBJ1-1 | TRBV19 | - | CASSTGEWYTEAFF | TGTGCCAGTAGTACGGGCGAGTGGTACACTGAAGCTTTCTTT
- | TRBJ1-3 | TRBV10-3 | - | CAIRGNTIYF | TGTGCCATCCGTGGAAATACCATATATTTT
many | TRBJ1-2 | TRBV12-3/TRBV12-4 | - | CASRFGEGYGYTF | TGTGCCAGCAGATTCGGTGAAGGGTATGGCTACACCTTC
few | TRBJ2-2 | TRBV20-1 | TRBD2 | CSARDLAGGPTGELFF | TGCAGTGCTAGAGATCTAGCGGGGGGGCCCACCGGGGAGCTGTTTTTT
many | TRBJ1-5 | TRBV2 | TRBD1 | CASSRTGYNQPQHF | TGTGCCAGCAGTAGGACAGGTTACAATCAGCCCCAGCATTTT
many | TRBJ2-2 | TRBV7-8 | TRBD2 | CASSFRRGGPGGELFF | TGTGCCAGCAGCTTTCGGCGGGGGGGCCCTGGCGGGGAGCTGTTTTTT
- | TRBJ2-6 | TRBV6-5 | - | CASSASTGANVLTF | TGTGCCAGCAGTGCCTCGACAGGGGCCAACGTCCTGACTTTC
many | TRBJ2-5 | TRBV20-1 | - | CSARLSRGQETQYF | TGCAGTGCTAGACTTAGCAGAGGGCAAGAGACCCAGTACTTC
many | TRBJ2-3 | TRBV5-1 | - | CASSLGTGGGDTQYF | TGCGCCAGCAGCTTGGGCACAGGGGGGGGAGATACGCAGTATTTT
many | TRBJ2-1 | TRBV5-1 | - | CASSPGQVEQFF | TGCGCCAGCAGCCCGGGCCAAGTGGAGCAGTTCTTC
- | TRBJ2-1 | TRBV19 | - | CASSISLRGARKIYNEQFF | TGTGCCAGTAGTATCTCGTTGAGGGGGGCGAGAAAAATCTACAATGAGCAGTTCTTC
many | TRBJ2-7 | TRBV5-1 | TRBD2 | CASSWPGPAGGEQYF | TGCGCCAGCAGCTGGCCCGGACCAGCGGGAGGTGAGCAGTACTTC
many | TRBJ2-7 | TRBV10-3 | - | CAIGGGWGNTYEQYF | TGTGCCATCGGGGGAGGTTGGGGGAATACCTACGAGCAGTACTTC
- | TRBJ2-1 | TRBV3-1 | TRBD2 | CASSQGRTSGGAGVYNEQFF | TGTGCCAGCAGCCAAGGCCGGACTAGCGGGGGGGCCGGGGTGTACAATGAGCAGTTCTTC
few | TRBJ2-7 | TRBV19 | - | CASSIEQGYEQYF | TGTGCCAGTAGTATAGAACAGGGCTACGAGCAGTACTTC
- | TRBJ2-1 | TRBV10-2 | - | CARRRDPLSEQFF | TGCGCCAGACGCCGGGACCCATTGTCGGAACAGTTCTTC
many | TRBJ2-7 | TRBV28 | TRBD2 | CASSSMSSGRAVGEGLSYEQYF | TGTGCCAGCAGTTCGATGTCTAGCGGGAGGGCCGTAGGTGAAGGTCTATCCTACGAGCAGTACTTC
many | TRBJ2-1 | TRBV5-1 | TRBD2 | CASYTGTSSYNEQFF | TGCGCCAGCTACACCGGGACTAGCTCCTACAATGAGCAGTTCTTC
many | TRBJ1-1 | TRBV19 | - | CASSIDGNTEAFF | TGTGCCAGTAGTATAGACGGGAACACTGAAGCTTTCTTT
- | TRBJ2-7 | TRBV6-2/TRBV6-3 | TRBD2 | CASTSPLGLAGAGEQYF | TGTGCCAGCACCTCCCCTCTAGGACTAGCGGGAGCGGGGGAGCAGTACTTC
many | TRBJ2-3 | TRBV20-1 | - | CSARNTDTQYF | TGCAGTGCTAGGAACACAGATACGCAGTATTTT
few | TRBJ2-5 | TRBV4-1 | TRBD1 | CASSQPYRGRQETQYF | TGCGCCAGCAGCCAACCTTACAGGGGCCGCCAAGAGACCCAGTACTTC
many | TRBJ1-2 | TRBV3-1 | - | CASSQGVRVVYGYTF | TGTGCCAGCAGCCAAGGGGTCAGGGTGGTCTATGGCTACACCTTC
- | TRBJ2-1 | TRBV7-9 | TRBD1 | CASSLVSGTGSSYNEQFF | TGTGCCAGCAGCTTAGTAAGTGGGACAGGGAGCTCCTACAATGAGCAGTTCTTC
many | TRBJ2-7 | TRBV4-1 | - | CASSRSMGTAAYEQYF | TGCGCCAGCAGCCGCAGCATGGGGACCGCTGCCTACGAGCAGTACTTC
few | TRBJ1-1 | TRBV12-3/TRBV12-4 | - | CASSLFGGSGEAFF | TGTGCCAGCAGTTTATTTGGGGGGTCAGGGGAAGCTTTCTTT
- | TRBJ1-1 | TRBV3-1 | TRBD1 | CASSQEGGARGWTEAFF | TGTGCCAGCAGCCAAGAAGGGGGCGCGAGGGGATGGACTGAAGCTTTCTTT
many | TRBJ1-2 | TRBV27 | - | CASSAQRQELYGYTF | TGTGCCAGCAGTGCCCAAAGGCAGGAACTCTATGGCTACACCTTC
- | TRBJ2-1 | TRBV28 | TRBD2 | CASSSMGLAGYNEQFF | TGTGCCAGCAGTTCCATGGGACTAGCGGGCTACAATGAGCAGTTCTTC
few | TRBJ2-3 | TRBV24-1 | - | CATSDLERVGTDTQYF | TGTGCCACCAGTGATTTAGAGAGAGTCGGCACAGATACGCAGTATTTT
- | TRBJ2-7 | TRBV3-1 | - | CASSPLGGGLEQYF | TGTGCCAGCAGCCCCTTAGGGGGAGGGCTCGAGCAGTACTTC